The 17 T cell receptor beta chains below all came from one sample that was sequenced in a study of blood T cell repertoires in COVID-19. Profiled with immunoSEQ multiplex PCR; TCRdb holds only in-frame clones, not every one. The table shows some 210,000 clones, with 75% to 85% occurring only once. Sequencing was carried out using PBMCs or T cells enriched from blood (not recorded which). The receptors come from a middle-aged man who had recovered from COVID-19.

This chain uses TRBV19 with TRBJ1-1; possibly TRBD1 for D (5 bases). Germline values: CDR1 LNHDA, CDR2 SQIVND (reference sequence). There are 13 residues in the CDR3. V gave up 0 bases and J gave up 12 bases, with 14 bases separating them. The CDR3 DNA reads as TGTGCCAGTAGTATAGATGAGGGGAGGAGAACTTTCTTT. This sequence encodes CASSIDEGRRTFF. The full variable domain, rest sourced from reference TRBV19 and TRBJ1-1, is DGGITQSPKYLFRKEGQNVTLSCEQNLNHDAMYWYRQDPGQGLRLIYYSQIVNDFQKGDIAEGYSVSREKKESFPLTVTSAQKNPTAFYLCASSIDEGRRTFFGQGTRLTVV.

The chain employs TRBV19 and TRBJ2-1, with TRBD1 matching over 7 bases. J gave up 5 bases and V 5 bases, and 12 bases lay outside the gene matches. Germline V gene data show CDR1 as LNHDA and CDR2 as SQIVND (reference sequence). This CDR3 has 16 residues. As DNA, the CDR3 is TGTGCCAGTAGTTCTGATTACAGGGGCCCGGACAATGAGCAGTTCTTC. Translation: CASSSDYRGPDNEQFF.

The CDR3 is CAWRRTAAYGYTF. CDR3 nucleotides: TGTGCCTGGAGAAGGACAGCAGCCTATGGCTACACCTTC. This chain uses TRBV30 with TRBJ1-2; D is perhaps TRBD1 (6 bases). This CDR3 spans 13 amino acids. Trimming removed 3 bases at V and 4 bases at J, with 12 bases between. Germline loops: CDR1 GTSNPN, CDR2 SVGIG (reference sequence).

The V and J genes are TRBV6-5 and TRBJ2-1; D unresolved. Trimming pared 7 bases from V and 8 bases from J, leaving 9 bases between. From germline, CDR1 is MNHEY and CDR2 SVGAGI. The CDR3 extends over 11 amino acids. The CDR3 sequence is CASTSEDEQFF. For the CDR3, the DNA is TGTGCCAGCACTTCAGAGGATGAGCAGTTCTTC.

CDR3 residues: CASSLGQGPNQPQHF. The CDR3 nucleotides read TGTGCCAGCAGCTTAGGACAGGGTCCAAATCAGCCCCAGCATTTT. The chain is built from TRBV5-6 and TRBJ1-5, with TRBD1 matching over 8 bases. Germline CDR1 is SGHDT and CDR2 is YYEEEE. The CDR3 runs 15 residues. J was trimmed by 4 bases and V by 2 bases; bases with no gene match: 5.

The CDR3 DNA sequence: TGTGCCAGCAGTGGACCGAGGGATGGCTACACCTTC. Translated, it gives CASSGPRDGYTF. The chain joins TRBV2 to TRBJ1-2; no reliable D call. Germline-derived CDR1 and CDR2 are SNHLY and FYNNEI. V was pared by 4 bases and J by 6 bases, with 9 bases between. The CDR3 spans 12 residues.

Here the CDR3 DNA reads TGTGCCAGCAGCTTAGTGGTGGCAGGATTTGGCTACACCTTC. It encodes CASSLVVAGFGYTF. V usage is TRBV7-9 and J usage is TRBJ1-2; no reliable D call. This CDR3 comprises 14 residues. V gave up 1 base and J gave up 7 bases, with 13 bases separating them. CDR1 is SEHNR, CDR2 FQNEAQ, per germline (reference sequence). Filled out from reference TRBV7-9 and TRBJ1-2, the complete variable domain reads DTGVSQNPRHKITKRGQNVTFRCDPISEHNRLYWYRQTLGQGPEFLTYFQNEAQLEKSRLLSDRFSAERPKGSFSTLEIQRTEQGDSAMYLCASSLVVAGFGYTFGSGTRLTVV.

In this sample, this clone turned up many times. V is TRBV3-1 (or the pseudogene TRBV3-2) and J is TRBJ2-1; the match to TRBD2 covers 11 bases. The CDR3 spans 16 residues. V lost 3 bases, J lost 5 bases, and 6 bases stayed unmatched. The germline CDR1 and CDR2 sequences are LGHDT and YNNKEL (reference sequence). The CDR3 loop is CASSHLGGLADNEQFF. The CDR3 nucleotides are TGTGCCAGCAGCCATCTAGGGGGACTAGCGGACAATGAGCAGTTCTTC.

A single count supports this clone. The V gene is TRBV7-9, the J gene TRBJ1-2, with D unclear. The CDR3 totals 14 residues. From germline, CDR1 is SEHNR and CDR2 FQNEAQ (reference sequence). V shed 5 bases and J shed 7 bases, with 17 bases lying between them. In DNA, the CDR3 is TGTGCCAGCAGCACTAGAGTTTTTCGAGGTGGCTACACCTTC. Its translation is CASSTRVFRGGYTF.

In its sample, this clone was seen once. The chain combines TRBV20-1 with TRBJ1-2, with a weak D call TRBD1 (5 bases). Trimming removed 3 bases at V and 6 bases at J, with 8 bases between. The CDR3 runs 11 residues. Germline CDR1 and CDR2: DFQATT and SNEGSKA (reference sequence). This CDR3 reads CSASLRDGYTF. The CDR3, as DNA: TGCAGTGCTAGTCTCAGGGATGGCTACACCTTC.

This clone was recorded a few times. The chain employs TRBV19 and TRBJ1-4; D is possibly TRBD1 (5 bases). This CDR3 region has 13 residues. From germline, CDR1 is LNHDA and CDR2 SQIVND (reference sequence). Trimming left V 3 bases short and J 7 bases short, with 9 bases between. CDR3 in amino acids: CASSMGRIEKLFF. The CDR3 DNA is TGTGCCAGTAGTATGGGGCGAATTGAAAAACTGTTTTTT.

This chain uses TRBV27 with TRBJ2-1; D possibly corresponds to TRBD1 (5 bases). This CDR3 is built from 16 residues. Trimming removed 5 bases from V and 9 bases from J, with 23 bases in between. Per the germline V gene, CDR1 is MNHEY and CDR2 is SMNVEV (reference sequence). CDR3 DNA: TGTGCCAGCAGTCCAACAGGTCTGGGCTCCCTGGGTGAGCAGTTCTTC. Its protein is CASSPTGLGSLGEQFF.

This chain uses TRBV7-6 with TRBJ2-1; possible D gene TRBD1, 6 bases. Deletions cut 1 base from V and 8 bases from J, with 18 bases between. The CDR3 totals 16 residues. CDR1 SGHVS and CDR2 FNYEAQ come from the germline V gene. This CDR3 reads CASSLVPGGGWDEQFF. The CDR3 DNA reads TGTGCCAGCAGCTTAGTCCCTGGGGGCGGGTGGGATGAGCAGTTCTTC. The full variable domain, its missing parts supplied by reference TRBV7-6 and TRBJ2-1, is GAGVSQSPRYKVTKRGQDVALRCDPISGHVSLYWYRQALGQGPEFLTYFNYEAQQDKSGLPNDRFSAERPEGSISTLTIQRTEQRDSAMYRCASSLVPGGGWDEQFFGPGTRLTVL.

V gene TRBV6-1 combines with J gene TRBJ1-6; D unresolved. Per germline, CDR1 MNHNS and CDR2 SASEGT. CDR3 length: 13 residues. The V gene lost 2 bases and the J gene lost 9 bases, with 8 bases spanning the gap. The CDR3 DNA sequence: TGTGCCAGCAGTGAAACGGCGGGTTCACCCCTCCACTTT. It translates to CASSETAGSPLHF.

The rearrangement joins TRBV5-4 to TRBJ2-2; D is unresolved. V was cut by 4 bases and J by 6 bases, with 13 bases left in between. Germline CDR1 SGHNT, CDR2 YYREEE (reference sequence). The CDR3 sequence is 14 residues long. The CDR3 loop is CASSPPERPGELFF. The DNA of the CDR3 is TGTGCCAGCAGCCCCCCCGAGCGTCCCGGGGAGCTGTTTTTT.

The chain uses TRBV6-5 and TRBJ1-5; a possible D gene is TRBD1 (6 bases). This CDR3 comprises 15 residues. The V gene's germline CDR1 is MNHEY and CDR2 SVGAGI. Trimming took off 2 bases at V and 7 bases at J, with 15 bases between the two ends. In DNA form, the CDR3 reads TGTGCCAGCAGTTACGGGTGGGGGCGAGGGCAGCCCCAGCATTTT. As protein: CASSYGWGRGQPQHF.

This rearrangement joins TRBV2 to TRBJ2-3, with a possible D match to TRBD2 (5 bases). Germline values: CDR1 SNHLY, CDR2 FYNNEI. The V end lost 6 bases, the J end lost 2 bases, and 15 bases lay between the germline ends. The CDR3 has 15 amino acids. The DNA for the CDR3 is TGTGCCAGCAGGCCCTTATCGGGGATCACAGATACGCAGTATTTT. The encoded protein is CASRPLSGITDTQYF.